This T cell receptor (beta chain) was retrieved from a study of blood T cell repertoires in COVID-19. Across the study: Acute-phase and convalescent COVID-19 samples originated in the United States, Italy and Spain. PBMCs, B-cell-depleted T cells, or T cells provided the cDNA or gDNA that made up the material.

Original processing notes: By means of reference gene primer amplification, nucleated cell counts were estimated. The data were produced by immunoSEQ multiplex PCR, yet TCRdb's version contains in-frame clones alone and is incomplete. That table is the source of V, J and clone size, and D and trimming were worked out from the DNA. The table lists approximately 90,000 clones, roughly 78% of them singletons. The CDR3 has 14 amino acids. CDR1 SNHLY and CDR2 FYNNEI come from the germline V gene. Trimming stripped 3 bases from V and 3 bases from J, with 9 bases between. Sequencing input: peripheral blood. The genes are TRBV2 and TRBJ1-5, with D possibly being TRBD1 (5 bases). The source of this sequence is a woman aged 80 or over with acute or convalescent COVID-19. The CDR3 DNA reads as TGTGCCAGCAGTGAGGGGCCGATCAATCAGCCCCAGCATTTT. As protein: CASSEGPINQPQHF.